This paragraph covers one TCR beta chain sequence. The source of the sample is a study of blood T cell repertoires in COVID-19. Study-wide background: The study drew acute and convalescent COVID-19 samples from the United States, Italy and Spain.

Measured with immunoSEQ multiplex PCR; TCRdb has only the in-frame clones, and not every one. Of around 260,000 clones in the sample, 70% to 90% were seen once. In germline, CDR1 is SGHRS, CDR2 YFSETQ. V dropped 4 bases and J dropped 6; count of bases not matched to a gene: 6. The CDR3 totals 13 residues. The TCR originated in a man in his sixties who had recovered from COVID-19. The sequencing sample was made of peripheral blood. J is TRBJ1-1 and V is TRBV5-1; 7 bases line up with TRBD1. The DNA for the CDR3 is TGCGCCAGCAGCAAAGACAGGGTTTCTGAAGCTTTCTTT. It codes for CASSKDRVSEAFF.